Presented here are 31 T cell receptor beta chains from one specimen sequenced in a study of T cell responses to AZD1222 COVID-19 vaccine. The method was immunoSEQ multiplex PCR; TCRdb's version includes in-frame clones alone and lacks a portion of them. The table shows over 150,000 clones, with 75% to 95% occurring only once. The sample consisted of peripheral blood, taken on day 0 of AZD1222 vaccination. The receptors shown here come from an adult in good health.

This sequence joins TRBV5-1 and TRBJ1-3; D is undetermined. In germline, CDR1 is SGHRS, CDR2 YFSETQ. Trimming removed 1 base from V and 2 bases from J, with 13 bases in between. CDR3 size: 16 residues. The CDR3 DNA reads TGCGCCAGCAGCTTGCCCTCTGGAGGCCCTGGAAACACCATATATTTT. This codes for CASSLPSGGPGNTIYF.

The chain has TRBV27 and TRBJ1-5; TRBD1 matches at 9 bases. CDR3 length: 14 residues. CDR1 and CDR2 from the germline V gene are MNHEY and SMNVEV (reference sequence). V shed 6 bases and J 4 bases; nucleotides not matched to a gene: 4. CDR3: CASSIGQGNQPQHF. CDR3 nucleotides: TGTGCCAGCAGCATCGGACAGGGGAATCAGCCCCAGCATTTT.

The gene calls are TRBV2 and TRBJ1-2, with a possible D match to TRBD1 (6 bases). This CDR3 is 14 amino acids long. Between the trimmed V and J ends, which lost 7 bases and 5 bases, there was a span of 17 bases. Germline V lookup: CDR1 SNHLY, CDR2 FYNNEI. The CDR3 DNA reads as TGTGCCAGCAACTGGGACAACCCAAGATATGGCTACACCTTC. Translated: CASNWDNPRYGYTF. Based on the CDR3 plus reference TRBV2 and TRBJ1-2, the full variable domain is EPEVTQTPSHQVTQMGQEVILRCVPISNHLYFYWYRQILGQKVEFLVSFYNNEISEKSEIFDDQFSVERPDGSNFTLKIRSTKLEDSAMYFCASNWDNPRYGYTFGSGTRLTVV.

This clone was counted a single time. The chain couples TRBV6-5 to TRBJ1-3, with D uncertain. The CDR3 extends over 14 amino acids. The V end was cut by 2 bases, the J end by 2 bases, with 7 bases between. Germline V gene sequence: CDR1 MNHEY, CDR2 SVGAGI. The CDR3: CASSYRPPGNTIYF. The CDR3 nucleotides are TGTGCCAGCAGTTACCGTCCTCCTGGAAACACCATATATTTT.

The CDR3 DNA is TGTGCCAGCAGCCAAGACGCCGCGGGACCGACCGTTGAAAAACTGTTTTTT. Translating it yields CASSQDAAGPTVEKLFF. V usage is TRBV14 and J usage is TRBJ1-4; possible D gene TRBD1, 5 bases. Trimming stripped 0 bases from V and 7 bases from J, with 18 bases between. The CDR3 sequence is 17 residues long. Per germline, CDR1 SGHDN and CDR2 FVKESK.

This chain links TRBV4-1 with TRBJ1-5; D is unresolved. From germline, CDR1 is MGHRA and CDR2 YSYEKL. The CDR3 runs to 12 residues. Trimming stripped 2 bases from V and 3 bases from J, with 2 bases between. This chain's CDR3 is CASSQNNQPQHF. The CDR3 nucleotides read TGCGCCAGCAGCCAAAACAATCAGCCCCAGCATTTT.

V is TRBV13 and J is TRBJ1-1, with 7 positions matching TRBD1. CDR1 and CDR2 from the germline V gene are PRHDT and FYEKMQ (reference sequence). The V and J ends lost 2 bases and 0 bases, in that order; junction bases with no gene match: 12. This CDR3 is built from 18 residues. The CDR3 loop reads CASSLPGQVGIMNTEAFF. CDR3 nucleotides: TGTGCCAGCAGCTTACCCGGACAGGTTGGGATAATGAACACTGAAGCTTTCTTT. Based on the CDR3 plus reference TRBV13 and TRBJ1-1, the full variable domain is AAGVIQSPRHLIKEKRETATLKCYPIPRHDTVYWYQQGPGQDPQFLISFYEKMQSDKGSIPDRFSAQQFSDYHSELNMSSLELGDSALYFCASSLPGQVGIMNTEAFFGQGTRLTVV.

The chain is built from TRBV6-2 or TRBV6-3 and TRBJ1-4, with D perhaps TRBD1 (5 bases). Germline CDR1 MNHEY, CDR2 SVGEGT. The V gene lost 6 bases and the J gene lost 7 bases, with 18 bases spanning the gap. The CDR3 runs 15 residues. The CDR3 sequence: CASSMRGGTLEKLFF. In DNA form, the CDR3 reads TGTGCCAGCAGCATGCGGGGAGGGACTCTTGAAAAACTGTTTTTT.

The chain recombines TRBV28 with TRBJ2-7; D is perhaps TRBD1 or TRBD2 (5 bases each). The V and J ends lost 8 bases and 2 bases respectively, with 16 bases between them. The CDR3 totals 14 residues. Per germline, CDR1 MDHEN and CDR2 SYDVKM. The CDR3 loop is CASGRQGDPYEQYF. Here the CDR3 DNA reads TGTGCCAGCGGGAGACAAGGGGACCCCTACGAGCAGTACTTC.

This rearrangement joins TRBV19 to TRBJ2-5; TRBD2 might be the D (6 bases). This CDR3 is built from 14 residues. V lost 2 bases and J 5 bases, leaving 12 bases between the germline ends. Germline V CDR1 and CDR2: LNHDA, SQIVND (reference sequence). The CDR3 bases are TGTGCCAGTAGTATAATGGCTAGCGATGAGACCCAGTACTTC. It yields the protein CASSIMASDETQYF.

The chain joins TRBV5-1 to TRBJ1-2; D not resolved. Germline CDR1 is SGHRS and CDR2 is YFSETQ. CDR3 length: 15 residues. Trimming removed 1 base at V and 0 bases at J, with 10 bases between. CDR3 bases: TGCGCCAGCAGCTTGACTACCGCGACTAACTATGGCTACACCTTC. Amino acids: CASSLTTATNYGYTF.

This chain links TRBV7-2 with TRBJ2-1, with 13 positions matching TRBD2. After removal of 6 bases from V and 7 bases from J, the junction contained 6 bases not matched to a gene. The CDR3 loop spans 15 amino acids. CDR1 is SGHTA, CDR2 FQGNSA, per germline. The CDR3 DNA follows: TGTGCCAGCAGGCAACCGGGACTAGCGGGGAATGAGCAGTTCTTC. It specifies CASRQPGLAGNEQFF.

This clone was seen more than once but under ten times. The chain carries TRBV2 and TRBJ2-5; D call uncertain. V was pared by 3 bases and J by 7 bases, with 12 bases between. Germline values: CDR1 SNHLY, CDR2 FYNNEI. CDR3 length: 13 amino acids. Here the CDR3 DNA reads TGTGCCAGCAGTGAGTTGAGTTTGGGGACCCAGTACTTC. This codes for CASSELSLGTQYF.

This clone appeared a single time. J is TRBJ2-7 and V is TRBV7-2; D may be TRBD1 (6 bases). With 6 bases removed from V and 0 bases from J, the gap between germline ends came to 15 bases. The length of the CDR3 is 15 residues. Germline CDR1 SGHTA, CDR2 FQGNSA. The CDR3: CASSLERTASYEQYF. The CDR3 DNA reads TGTGCCAGCAGTCTGGAAAGGACAGCCTCCTACGAGCAGTACTTC.

The rearrangement links TRBV6-4 to TRBJ1-1; D ambiguous. From germline, CDR1 is MRHNA and CDR2 SNTAGT. Trimming pared 5 bases from V and 1 base from J, leaving 8 bases between. This CDR3 comprises 13 residues. CDR3 amino acids: CASSPHENTEAFF. Written as DNA, the CDR3 is TGTGCCAGCAGTCCCCATGAGAACACTGAAGCTTTCTTT.

The V call is TRBV7-9, the J call TRBJ2-7; D not certain. This CDR3 region has 12 residues. V lost 4 bases to trimming and J lost 1 base, with 5 bases between them. Germline loops: CDR1 SEHNR, CDR2 FQNEAQ (reference sequence). In DNA form, the CDR3 reads TGTGCCAGCAGCTCAGTATCCTACGAGCAGTACTTC. It specifies CASSSVSYEQYF. The full variable domain, rest sourced from reference TRBV7-9 and TRBJ2-7, is DTGVSQNPRHKITKRGQNVTFRCDPISEHNRLYWYRQTLGQGPEFLTYFQNEAQLEKSRLLSDRFSAERPKGSFSTLEIQRTEQGDSAMYLCASSSVSYEQYFGPGTRLTVT.

The chain recombines TRBV5-6 with TRBJ1-6; D is unresolved. CDR1 and CDR2 (germline): SGHDT, YYEEEE. This CDR3 region has 13 residues. V lost 2 bases to trimming and J lost 8 bases, with 8 bases between them. The chain's CDR3 is CASSFVGDSPLHF. DNA for the CDR3: TGTGCCAGCAGCTTTGTTGGGGATTCACCCCTCCACTTT.

The chain combines TRBV4-3 with TRBJ1-6; D not resolved. The CDR3 is made up of 18 amino acids. Per germline, CDR1 LGHNA and CDR2 YSLEER. V was clipped by 1 base and J by 0 bases, with 13 bases between them. The CDR3 coding sequence is TGCGCCAGCAGCCAAGTGGGTTTAGGCAGCTCCTATAATTCACCCCTCCACTTT. Its protein is CASSQVGLGSSYNSPLHF.

The chain recombines TRBV19 with TRBJ1-4, with D hard to call. This CDR3 has 13 amino acids. Deletions cut 4 bases from V and 4 bases from J, with 7 bases between. CDR1 and CDR2 from the germline V gene are LNHDA and SQIVND (reference sequence). CDR3 sequence reads: CASSTQINEKLFF. CDR3 bases: TGTGCCAGTAGTACTCAGATTAATGAAAAACTGTTTTTT.

The rearrangement joins TRBV11-2 to TRBJ1-1; D is uncertain. V lost 5 bases and J lost 5, with 9 bases in between. Germline lookup yields CDR1 SGHAT and CDR2 FQNNGV. This CDR3 is built from 12 residues. The CDR3 DNA is TGTGCCAGCAGCCTCGTTTCAACTGAAGCTTTCTTT. Protein: CASSLVSTEAFF.

The chain joins TRBV12-3 or TRBV12-4 to TRBJ1-1; D is ambiguous. CDR3 size: 11 residues. Trimming removed 6 bases from V and 1 base from J, with 3 bases in between. The CDR3 DNA sequence: TGTGCCAGCAGGGAGAACACTGAAGCTTTCTTT. Translation: CASRENTEAFF.

A few counts support this clone. The V and J genes are TRBV10-1 and TRBJ2-5, with D perhaps assigned TRBD1 or TRBD2 (5 bases each). The CDR3 sequence is 14 residues long. Germline V gene data show CDR1 as WNHNN and CDR2 as SYGVQD (reference sequence). V lost 3 bases, J lost 3 bases, and 11 bases lay in between. The CDR3 is CASSDGGQEETQYF. The CDR3 DNA sequence: TGCGCCAGCAGTGATGGGGGTCAAGAAGAGACCCAGTACTTC.

The chain employs TRBV7-8 and TRBJ1-1, with a tentative D call TRBD1 (5 bases). There are 15 residues in the CDR3. V was shortened by 5 bases and J by 4 bases, with 17 bases between the two germline ends. The germline V gene has CDR1 SGHVS and CDR2 FQNEAQ. CDR3: CASSTRTNLGTEAFF. As DNA, the CDR3 is TGTGCCAGCAGCACTCGGACAAACCTGGGCACTGAAGCTTTCTTT. The complete variable domain, with remaining parts taken from reference TRBV7-8 and TRBJ1-1, reads GAGVSQSPRYKVAKRGQDVALRCDPISGHVSLFWYQQALGQGPEFLTYFQNEAQLDKSGLPSDRFFAERPEGSVSTLKIQRTQQEDSAVYLCASSTRTNLGTEAFFGQGTRLTVV.

This sequence joins TRBV5-1 and TRBJ1-2, with D perhaps TRBD1 (5 bases). This CDR3 contains 14 residues. Trimming removed 4 bases from V and 7 bases from J, with 17 bases in between. Germline CDR1 is SGHRS and CDR2 is YFSETQ. The DNA of the CDR3 is TGCGCCAGCAGCCCCCTCCGGGACTTCTCTGGCTACACCTTC. As protein: CASSPLRDFSGYTF. The variable domain in full, with the rest retrieved from reference TRBV5-1 and TRBJ1-2, is KAGVTQTPRYLIKTRGQQVTLSCSPISGHRSVSWYQQTPGQGLQFLFEYFSETQRNKGNFPGRFSGRQFSNSRSEMNVSTLELGDSALYLCASSPLRDFSGYTFGSGTRLTVV.

The chain couples TRBV28 to TRBJ1-2, with D maybe TRBD1 (6 bases). The CDR3 loop spans 15 amino acids. CDR1 and CDR2 (germline): MDHEN, SYDVKM. Trimming removed 3 bases at V and 2 bases at J, with 13 bases between. Here the CDR3 DNA reads TGTGCCAGCAGTTTGGTCGACAGGATGAACTATGGCTACACCTTC. Its protein product is CASSLVDRMNYGYTF.

The J gene is TRBJ2-1, the V gene TRBV11-3; 12 nucleotides align to TRBD2. V dropped 5 bases and J dropped 4; count of bases not matched to a gene: 6. The CDR3 sequence is 16 residues long. Per germline, CDR1 SGHNT and CDR2 YENEEA. In nucleotides, the CDR3 is TGTGCCAGCAGCCGGTCCGGGACTAGCGGGTACAATGAGCAGTTCTTC. Protein sequence: CASSRSGTSGYNEQFF.

The chain combines TRBV6-5 with TRBJ1-1; D remains ambiguous. This CDR3 has 14 residues. V lost 0 bases and J 8 bases, leaving 13 bases between the germline ends. CDR1 is MNHEY and CDR2 is SVGAGI in the germline V gene. The CDR3 is CASSYSYRWLEAFF. CDR3 nucleotides: TGTGCCAGCAGTTACTCCTACCGGTGGTTAGAAGCTTTCTTT.

The chain couples TRBV5-6 to TRBJ2-3; weak D call: TRBD1 (5 bases). The CDR3 covers 16 residues. The V and J ends lost 2 bases and 0 bases respectively, with 13 bases between them. Germline CDR1 reads SGHDT; CDR2 reads YYEEEE. The CDR3 DNA sequence: TGTGCCAGCAGCTTCAGGGCTACTCAAAGCACAGATACGCAGTATTTT. Translating it yields CASSFRATQSTDTQYF.

The chain has TRBV3-1 (or the pseudogene TRBV3-2) and TRBJ1-2; possibly TRBD1 for D (5 bases). The CDR3 is 14 amino acids. Trimming took 1 base from V and 5 from J, leaving 11 bases between them. Germline lookup yields CDR1 LGHDT and CDR2 YNNKEL (reference sequence). This CDR3 is CASSQGEGPYGYTF. CDR3 sequence (DNA): TGTGCCAGCAGCCAAGGAGAGGGGCCATATGGCTACACCTTC.

The chain joins TRBV5-1 to TRBJ2-7; D is perhaps TRBD1 (6 bases). From germline, CDR1 is SGHRS and CDR2 YFSETQ. The CDR3 sequence is 14 residues long. V was trimmed by 2 bases and J by 2 bases, leaving 11 bases between them. This CDR3 reads CASSLRGTTYEQYF. CDR3 sequence (DNA): TGCGCCAGCAGCTTAAGGGGGACCACCTACGAGCAGTACTTC.

The chain has TRBV5-1 and TRBJ2-3; no firm D call. CDR3 length: 14 residues. Trimming pared 2 bases from V and 4 bases from J, leaving 11 bases between. CDR1 is SGHRS and CDR2 is YFSETQ in the germline V gene. CDR3 sequence reads: CASSLNRAPDTQYF. DNA for the CDR3: TGCGCCAGCAGCTTAAACCGGGCCCCAGATACGCAGTATTTT.